This entry features one T cell receptor (beta chain) sequence. In terms of age and location, participants ranged from roughly 18 to 95 years and lived in around 22 US areas. Participants were placed into cohorts based on the clinical history they reported. The data stem from a study of blood T cell repertoires in COVID-19. Across the whole study: The cDNA or gDNA used as material had been derived from T cells, B-cell-depleted T cells, or PBMCs.

Original handling: Reference gene primer amplification in the assay estimated nucleated cell counts. The table came from immunoSEQ multiplex PCR; TCRdb's copy has only in-frame clones and leaves some out. V and J calls and clone size are as listed in that table; D and trimming were resolved from the DNA. Of approximately 210,000 clones detected, around 81% appear once; the ten largest clones hold more than 8.5%. CDR1 is SGHTA and CDR2 is FQGNSA in the germline V gene. The CDR3 spans 15 residues. Trimming stripped 3 bases from V and 5 bases from J, with 14 bases between. This clonotype was obtained from a woman between 50 and 59 years old with acute COVID-19. Input material: PBMCs or T cells enriched from blood (not recorded which). The rearrangement joins TRBV7-2 to TRBJ2-1, with D hard to call. CDR3 sequence reads: CASSFYRITHNEQFF. The CDR3 bases are TGTGCCAGCAGCTTCTATCGAATTACGCACAATGAGCAGTTCTTC.